A single sample gave rise to the 26 T cell receptor beta chains below, sequenced in a study of OX40 agonist ivuxolimab in advanced cancers. Sequenced by immunoSEQ multiplex PCR; TCRdb stores in-frame clones only, minus some. The table includes some 100,000 clones, 92% detected once. The source was CD4+ or CD8+ T cells sorted from blood, collected in a trial of the OX40 agonist ivuxolimab. The receptors originated from an adult with an advanced solid tumor such as melanoma, head and neck, liver or kidney cancer.

The chain has TRBV13 and TRBJ1-2; 8 bases match TRBD1. The CDR3 loop spans 15 amino acids. Germline V gene sequence: CDR1 PRHDT, CDR2 FYEKMQ (reference sequence). Losses at the gene ends were 4 bases for V and 2 bases for J; bases not matched to a gene: 6. The CDR3 coding sequence is TGTGCCAGCAGCTCCGCGACAGGGGCGAACTATGGCTACACCTTC. Its protein product is CASSSATGANYGYTF.

The genes are TRBV5-6 and TRBJ2-5; 13 nucleotides agree with TRBD2. The V gene end was trimmed by 1 base and the J gene end by 4 bases; junction bases not matched to a gene: 7. The CDR3 is made up of 17 amino acids. Germline CDR1 is SGHDT and CDR2 is YYEEEE. The CDR3 DNA follows: TGTGCCAGCAGCTTGCTGACTAGCGGGGGGTTGGGAGAGACCCAGTACTTC. It codes for CASSLLTSGGLGETQYF. Together with reference TRBV5-6 and TRBJ2-5, the CDR3 gives the full variable domain: DAGVTQSPTHLIKTRGQQVTLRCSPKSGHDTVSWYQQALGQGPQFIFQYYEEEERQRGNFPDRFSGHQFPNYSSELNVNALLLGDSALYLCASSLLTSGGLGETQYFGPGTRLLVL.

CDR3 sequence (DNA): TGCGCCAGCAGCCAAGCGACAGGGACAAGTGGCTACACCTTC. Protein product: CASSQATGTSGYTF. The V call is TRBV4-1, the J call TRBJ1-2, with 7 bases that match TRBD1. V shed 1 base, J shed 7 bases, and the junction held 6 bases outside the gene matches. The CDR3 is 14 amino acids. Germline V gene lookup returns CDR1 MGHRA and CDR2 YSYEKL.

The CDR3 coding sequence is TGTGCCAGCAGGACTAGCGGCTACGTGGAGCAGTACTTC. It translates to CASRTSGYVEQYF. This sequence joins TRBV27 and TRBJ2-7, with 9 bases fitting TRBD2. The CDR3 runs to 13 residues. Trimming removed 6 bases from V and 7 bases from J; junction bases left unmatched: 7. Germline CDR1 is MNHEY and CDR2 is SMNVEV (reference sequence).

The chain has TRBV7-6 and TRBJ2-1; the match to TRBD2 covers 8 bases. V lost 5 bases and J lost 6; bases outside the gene matches: 9. CDR3 size: 15 residues. From germline, CDR1 is SGHVS and CDR2 FNYEAQ. This chain's CDR3 is CASSPGKAGGNEQFF. The CDR3 DNA reads TGTGCCAGCAGCCCGGGAAAGGCGGGGGGCAATGAGCAGTTCTTC.

The CDR3 protein is CASSLSSGGFYEQYF. For the CDR3, the DNA is TGTGCCAGCAGTTTATCATCAGGAGGATTCTACGAGCAGTACTTC. The chain has TRBV27 and TRBJ2-7, with D possibly being TRBD2 (5 bases). This CDR3 comprises 15 residues. Germline V gives CDR1 MNHEY, CDR2 SMNVEV (reference sequence). Trimming removed 0 bases at V and 3 bases at J, with 12 bases between.

The chain is built from TRBV5-1 and TRBJ1-1; tentative D call: TRBD1 (6 bases). Trimming pared 4 bases from V and 4 bases from J, leaving 17 bases between. The CDR3 is 15 amino acids. Germline assignment: CDR1 SGHRS and CDR2 YFSETQ. The CDR3: CASSPRGPEATEAFF. CDR3 DNA sequence: TGCGCCAGCAGCCCCAGGGGCCCAGAAGCCACTGAAGCTTTCTTT.

The J gene is TRBJ2-7, the V gene TRBV25-1; D possibly corresponds to TRBD1 (5 bases). V was pared by 5 bases and J by 3 bases, with 14 bases between. CDR1 and CDR2 (germline): MGHDK, SYGVNS. The CDR3 runs 14 residues. This CDR3 reads CASSTGDGLYEQYF. CDR3 bases: TGTGCCAGCAGTACAGGCGATGGGCTCTACGAGCAGTACTTC.

The chain combines TRBV4-2 with TRBJ2-2; no firm D call. Germline lookup yields CDR1 LGHNA and CDR2 YNFKEQ. Trimming took off 2 bases at V and 3 bases at J, with 19 bases between the two ends. The CDR3 is made up of 18 amino acids. CDR3 sequence reads: CASSQYQLVYPDTGELFF. The CDR3 DNA is TGTGCCAGCAGCCAATATCAGCTAGTTTACCCCGACACCGGGGAGCTGTTTTTT.

The chain joins TRBV27 to TRBJ2-1, with D maybe TRBD1 (6 bases). V shed 7 bases and J shed 4 bases, with 14 bases lying between them. This CDR3 is 14 amino acids long. The V gene's germline CDR1 is MNHEY and CDR2 SMNVEV (reference sequence). The CDR3, as DNA: TGTGCCAGCAAAAGGGGGAATGGGTACAATGAGCAGTTCTTC. Protein: CASKRGNGYNEQFF.

This chain joins TRBV4-1 and TRBJ1-5, with D uncertain. This CDR3 comprises 15 residues. Per germline, CDR1 MGHRA and CDR2 YSYEKL. V lost 0 bases, J lost 5 bases, and 11 bases lay in between. The CDR3 DNA sequence: TGCGCCAGCAGCCAAGAAATAAACGGGTATCAGCCCCAGCATTTT. Its translation: CASSQEINGYQPQHF.

The count of this clone is one. The chain joins TRBV27 to TRBJ2-7; 8 positions match TRBD1. V was pared by 6 bases and J by 3 bases, with 7 bases of the junction left unmatched. CDR3 length equals 14 residues. Germline V gene data show CDR1 as MNHEY and CDR2 as SMNVEV (reference sequence). The chain's CDR3 is CASSPGTGGYEQYF. The CDR3 nucleotides are TGTGCCAGCAGCCCAGGGACAGGAGGCTACGAGCAGTACTTC.

The V call is TRBV6-4, the J call TRBJ2-3, with D perhaps matching TRBD2 (7 bases). CDR1 and CDR2 (germline): MRHNA, SNTAGT. The CDR3 has 15 residues. V was shortened by 4 bases and J by 2 bases, with 13 bases between the two germline ends. The DNA for the CDR3 is TGTGCCAGCAGTGTGAAGGGGGGGTCCACAGATACGCAGTATTTT. Protein: CASSVKGGSTDTQYF.

This clone appeared once. V usage is TRBV18 and J usage is TRBJ1-4; no definite D call. Germline-derived CDR1 and CDR2 are KGHSH and LQKENI. CDR3 size: 15 residues. V was trimmed by 3 bases and J by 3 bases, leaving 11 bases between them. CDR3 nucleotides: TGTGCCAGCTCACCGTCCGGGAAGGCTAATGAAAAACTGTTTTTT. Amino acid sequence: CASSPSGKANEKLFF.

The chain has TRBV7-9 and TRBJ2-3, with D unresolved. V was pared by 5 bases and J by 0 bases, with 15 bases between. Germline V gene data show CDR1 as SEHNR and CDR2 as FQNEAQ (reference sequence). This CDR3 region has 16 residues. CDR3 residues: CASSAVGRPSTDTQYF. The CDR3 DNA sequence: TGTGCCAGCAGCGCCGTCGGGCGGCCTAGCACAGATACGCAGTATTTT.

The V call is TRBV10-2, the J call TRBJ2-5; TRBD2 matches 10 bases. J gave up 3 bases and V 6 bases, and 16 bases lay outside the gene matches. The CDR3 runs 18 residues. The germline gives CDR1 WSHSY, CDR2 SAAADI. CDR3 sequence reads: CASSYGWGLAQLKETQYF. CDR3 in DNA: TGCGCCAGCAGCTACGGTTGGGGACTAGCGCAGTTGAAAGAGACCCAGTACTTC.

V is TRBV6-6 and J is TRBJ1-5; D may be TRBD1 (5 bases). The CDR3 consists of 14 residues. CDR1 is MNHNY, CDR2 SVGAGI, per germline (reference sequence). V was pared by 6 bases and J by 2 bases, with 11 bases between. The CDR3 protein is CASRDPGGNQPQHF. The DNA for the CDR3 is TGTGCCAGCAGGGACCCGGGGGGCAATCAGCCCCAGCATTTT.

The chain links TRBV7-6 to TRBJ2-5, with D unclear. The germline CDR1 and CDR2 sequences are SGHVS and FNYEAQ. Trimming left V 11 bases short and J 4 bases short, with 17 bases between. This CDR3 has 13 residues. CDR3 in amino acids: CAQLVGVGETQYF. CDR3 DNA: TGTGCCCAGTTGGTTGGGGTGGGAGAGACCCAGTACTTC.

The chain is built from TRBV9 and TRBJ2-1; 9 bases line up with TRBD1. Looked up from germline, CDR1 is SGDLS and CDR2 is YYNGEE. The CDR3 runs to 15 residues. J lost 4 bases, V lost 3 bases, and 5 bases had no gene match. CDR3 bases: TGTGCCAGCAGCGGGGACAGGGATTCTTACAATGAGCAGTTCTTC. This encodes CASSGDRDSYNEQFF.

The rearrangement joins TRBV13 to TRBJ1-2, with a tentative D call TRBD1 (6 bases). The length of the CDR3 is 17 residues. Trimming took 0 bases from V and 5 from J, leaving 19 bases between them. Germline CDR1 and CDR2: PRHDT and FYEKMQ (reference sequence). The CDR3 DNA reads as TGTGCCAGCAGCTTAGGCTACTCGACAGGAATAATGTATGGCTACACCTTC. Amino acid sequence: CASSLGYSTGIMYGYTF.

The chain employs TRBV5-6 and TRBJ2-1; perhaps TRBD2 as D (5 bases). Germline values: CDR1 SGHDT, CDR2 YYEEEE. This CDR3 has 12 residues. V lost 2 bases and J 8 bases, leaving 8 bases between the germline ends. CDR3 protein: CASSFTGDEQFF. Written as DNA, the CDR3 is TGTGCCAGCAGCTTCACCGGGGATGAGCAGTTCTTC.

The V gene is TRBV2, the J gene TRBJ1-5; possible D gene TRBD1, 6 bases. The CDR3 is 15 residues long. V lost 1 base to trimming and J lost 0 bases, with 7 bases between them. CDR1 and CDR2 (germline): SNHLY, FYNNEI. CDR3 loop: CASSEGRGSNQPQHF. The CDR3, as DNA: TGTGCCAGCAGTGAAGGCAGGGGTAGCAATCAGCCCCAGCATTTT.

The count of this clone is one. The CDR3 region is CASTNAQDRGSYNEQFF. As DNA, the CDR3 is TGTGCCAGCACCAATGCACAAGACAGGGGCTCCTACAATGAGCAGTTCTTC. This chain uses TRBV13 with TRBJ2-1; 8 bases agree with TRBD1. V shed 7 bases, J shed 0 bases, and the junction held 11 bases outside the gene matches. The CDR3 sequence is 17 residues long. Germline CDR1 and CDR2: PRHDT and FYEKMQ (reference sequence).

The chain uses TRBV27 and TRBJ1-1; 7 positions match TRBD1. CDR3 length: 12 amino acids. V lost 6 bases, J lost 8 bases, and 6 bases stayed unmatched. The germline V gene has CDR1 MNHEY and CDR2 SMNVEV (reference sequence). In nucleotides, the CDR3 is TGTGCCAGCAGACGACAGGGCATAGAAGCTTTCTTT. Its protein is CASRRQGIEAFF.

This rearrangement joins TRBV7-2 to TRBJ2-5; D is perhaps TRBD1 or TRBD2 (6 bases each). The CDR3 has 15 residues. From germline, CDR1 is SGHTA and CDR2 FQGNSA. Trimming removed 2 bases from V and 4 bases from J, with 14 bases in between. In DNA, the CDR3 is TGTGCCAGCAGCTTATCGGGGGCTGGGGGAGAGACCCAGTACTTC. It encodes CASSLSGAGGETQYF. Full variable domain (rest looked up from reference TRBV7-2 and TRBJ2-5): GAGVSQSPSNKVTEKGKDVELRCDPISGHTALYWYRQSLGQGLEFLIYFQGNSAPDKSGLPSDRFSAERTGGSVSTLTIQRTQQEDSAVYLCASSLSGAGGETQYFGPGTRLLVL.

This clone was recorded only once. This chain connects TRBV6-5 to TRBJ2-4, with D possibly being TRBD1 or TRBD2 (6 bases each). CDR3 length equals 15 residues. The V and J ends lost 2 bases and 8 bases respectively, with 16 bases between them. Germline V gene sequence: CDR1 MNHEY, CDR2 SVGAGI. CDR3 DNA: TGTGCCAGCAGTTACGGGGGGCTGGAGAACGACATTCAGTACTTC. Amino acids: CASSYGGLENDIQYF.